The entry that follows covers one T cell receptor (beta chain) sequence. Per the study methods: Scientists estimated how many nucleated cells there were by amplifying reference gene primers. Some clones are missing from TCRdb's copy, which holds only in-frame ones; the method was immunoSEQ multiplex PCR. That table furnishes V, J and clone size, whereas the DNA furnished D and trimming. The profile shows 14,000 or so clones, about 80% of them singletons. The data are from a study of blood T cell repertoires in COVID-19. Overall study: The United States, Italy and Spain were the sources of the acute and convalescent COVID-19 samples. PBMCs, B-cell-depleted T cells, or T cells provided the cDNA or gDNA that made up the material.

CDR3 length: 13 amino acids. Trimming took 6 bases from V and 4 from J, leaving 12 bases between them. Per the germline V gene, CDR1 is SGHTA and CDR2 is FQGNSA. The origin of this receptor is a human donor in a cohort sampled during active COVID-19. The specimen was peripheral blood. V is TRBV7-2 and J is TRBJ2-5; tentative D call: TRBD2 (6 bases). CDR3 coding DNA: TGTGCCAGCAGTCAATGGCGGGGAGAGACCCAGTACTTC. This gives the protein CASSQWRGETQYF. Filled out from reference TRBV7-2 and TRBJ2-5, the complete variable domain reads GAGVSQSPSNKVTEKGKDVELRCDPISGHTALYWYRQSLGQGLEFLIYFQGNSAPDKSGLPSDRFSAERTGGSVSTLTIQRTQQEDSAVYLCASSQWRGETQYFGPGTRLLVL.